This entry is about one TCR beta chain. No cognate antigen has been identified for it. Per-nucleotide qualities are absent, and no much larger clonotype sits a single base away. This entry belongs to a study of control samples from healthy donors and cancer patients (dated by TCRdb to the early 2020s). The library was made by the immunoSEQ multiplex PCR assay. Imported from immuneACCESS, the table was reduced by TCRdb to in-frame sequences with V and J called. These copies leave out some clones; in studies compared against another copy, an unresolved V gene accounts for under half, and the cause of the remainder is not known. A total of about 180,000 clones appear in this sample, 85% to 95% of them only once. Of the sample, 1.3% to 1.5% falls within the top ten clones. The germline V gene encodes CDR1 MDHEN and CDR2 SYDVKM. V gives up 4 bases and J gives up 7 bases, and the segment between their germline ends measures 11 bases. Reading from cysteine to phenylalanine, the CDR3 counts 12 amino acids. Just the 36-base CDR3 DNA is kept, in frame starting at base 1.

This sequence was found in a woman under 30 in good health. The V gene is TRBV28 and the J gene is TRBJ2-7; matching of 5 bases hints at TRBD1 as the D gene. The sequenced sample was blood. The CDR3 region has the sequence CASSSGIWEQYF. The DNA sequence is as follows: TGTGCCAGCAGTTCAGGGATTTGGGAGCAGTACTTC.